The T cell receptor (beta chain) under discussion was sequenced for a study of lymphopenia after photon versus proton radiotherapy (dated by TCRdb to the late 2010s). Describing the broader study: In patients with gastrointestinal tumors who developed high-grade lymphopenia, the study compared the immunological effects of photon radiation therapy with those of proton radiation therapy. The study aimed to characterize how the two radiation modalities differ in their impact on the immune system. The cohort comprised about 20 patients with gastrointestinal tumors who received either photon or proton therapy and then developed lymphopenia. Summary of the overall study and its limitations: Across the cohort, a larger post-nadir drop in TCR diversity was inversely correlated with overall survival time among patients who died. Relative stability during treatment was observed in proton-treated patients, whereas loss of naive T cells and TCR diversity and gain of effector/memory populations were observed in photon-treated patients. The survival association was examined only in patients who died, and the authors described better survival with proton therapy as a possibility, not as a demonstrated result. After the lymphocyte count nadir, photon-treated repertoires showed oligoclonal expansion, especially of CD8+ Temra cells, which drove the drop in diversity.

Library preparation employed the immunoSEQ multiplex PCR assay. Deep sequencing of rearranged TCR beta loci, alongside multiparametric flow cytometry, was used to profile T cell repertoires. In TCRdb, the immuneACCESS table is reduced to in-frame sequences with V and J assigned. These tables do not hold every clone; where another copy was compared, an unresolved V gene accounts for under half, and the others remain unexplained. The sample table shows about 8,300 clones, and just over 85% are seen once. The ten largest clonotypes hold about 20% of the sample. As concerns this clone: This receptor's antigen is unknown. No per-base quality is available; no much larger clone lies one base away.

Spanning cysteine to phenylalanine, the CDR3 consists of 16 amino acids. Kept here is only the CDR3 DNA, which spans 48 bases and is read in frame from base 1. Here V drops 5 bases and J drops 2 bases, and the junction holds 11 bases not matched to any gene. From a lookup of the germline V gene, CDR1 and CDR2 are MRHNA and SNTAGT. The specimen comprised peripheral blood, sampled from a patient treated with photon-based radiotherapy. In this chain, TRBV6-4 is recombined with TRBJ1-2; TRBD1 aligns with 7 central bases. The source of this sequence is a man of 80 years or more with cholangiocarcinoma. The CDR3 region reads CASSPEGQGVNYGYTF. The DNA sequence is TGTGCCAGCAGTCCTGAAGGGCAGGGGGTAAACTATGGCTACACCTTC.